The rows below give T cell receptor beta chains drawn from one sample of a study of shared clonotypes between healthy human individuals. The repertoire was sequenced with immunoSEQ multiplex PCR; TCRdb's copy has only in-frame clones and lacks some. The sample includes around 2.1 million clones, approximately 94% of them seen just once. Sample: naive CD8+ T cells from PBMCs. These receptors originate from a man between 18 and 29 years old in good health. Some clones in this sample may be carry-over from other donors' samples. The CDR3 runs from the conserved cysteine through the conserved F or W.

v_call cdr3_aa
TRBV5-1 CASSSPGQGINEQFF
TRBV6-5 CASSYSSGELTGELFF
TRBV6-5 CATAPGRAGNIQYF
TRBV5-1 CASNYREAGTGELFF
TRBV7-2 CASSLVGIHTDTQYF
TRBV9 CASSHGRNNYEQYF
TRBV7-9 CASTGLADTQYF
TRBV6-1 CASSGGFYGYTF
TRBV27 CASSLSVPSYEQYF
TRBV5-6 CASSLWRISTDTQYF
TRBV14 CASSVHTGELFF
TRBV6-5 CASSTTGDGYTF
TRBV7-9 CASSLGPIPHEQYF
TRBV5-1 CASSGRLAGGTDTQYF
TRBV20-1 CSATPSLEQFF
TRBV2 CASSETFRQGSYEQYF
TRBV7-9 CASSSRTGEDTEAFF
TRBV28 CASSLNPAETQYF
TRBV10-1 CASSEMGEPNEKLFF
TRBV28 CASSLPLDETQYF
TRBV7-8 CASSSGGRFYEQYF
TRBV29-1 CSVGGLYVAFF
TRBV27 CASSPQGGYYGYTF
TRBV11-1 CASNILASYNEQFF
TRBV7-6 CASSFGGSKDNEQFF
TRBV9 CASTRTSAFTDTQYF
TRBV28 CASSGGLAGEETQYF
TRBV27 CASSSPTGRSNEQYF
TRBV19 CASSKPGLGTSTDTQYF
TRBV6-1 CASSDTDKGDRPQHF
TRBV4-3 CASSHVQGGLEEKLFF
TRBV7-6 CASSLLAGEQFF
TRBV7-9 CASSFSGGGSAQHF
TRBV27 CASSPNGTPGELFF
TRBV9 CASSGQATGGASDTQYF
TRBV2 CASILGGDRDFVGYGYTF
TRBV6-1 CASSEEEVTGILPYEQYF
TRBV9 CASSGGANSYEQYF
TRBV6-5 CASSYVGEGTGELFF
TRBV7-2 CASSAGHEVNYNEQFF
TRBV29-1 CSVEDWAVLNAETQYF
TRBV30 CAWSAQGQGRFREQYF
TRBV9 CASSGGGWGQPQHF
TRBV9 CASSGAGQGVGYTF
TRBV28 CASSLYGALNTEAFF
TRBV7-2 CASSPTTPHLSGRAYEQYF
TRBV11-2 CASSSISTVIQYF
TRBV4-3 CASSQVTGGNYGYTF